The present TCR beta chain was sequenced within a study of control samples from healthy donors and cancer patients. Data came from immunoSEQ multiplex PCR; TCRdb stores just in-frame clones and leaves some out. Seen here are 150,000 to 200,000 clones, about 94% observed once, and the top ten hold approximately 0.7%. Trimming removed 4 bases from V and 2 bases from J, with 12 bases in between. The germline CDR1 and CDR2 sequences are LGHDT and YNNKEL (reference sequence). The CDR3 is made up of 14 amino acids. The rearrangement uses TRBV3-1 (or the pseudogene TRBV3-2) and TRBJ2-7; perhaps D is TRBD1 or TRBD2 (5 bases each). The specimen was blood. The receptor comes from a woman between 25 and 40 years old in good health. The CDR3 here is CASSPGTGPYEQYF. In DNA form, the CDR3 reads TGTGCCAGCAGCCCCGGGACGGGGCCCTACGAGCAGTACTTC.